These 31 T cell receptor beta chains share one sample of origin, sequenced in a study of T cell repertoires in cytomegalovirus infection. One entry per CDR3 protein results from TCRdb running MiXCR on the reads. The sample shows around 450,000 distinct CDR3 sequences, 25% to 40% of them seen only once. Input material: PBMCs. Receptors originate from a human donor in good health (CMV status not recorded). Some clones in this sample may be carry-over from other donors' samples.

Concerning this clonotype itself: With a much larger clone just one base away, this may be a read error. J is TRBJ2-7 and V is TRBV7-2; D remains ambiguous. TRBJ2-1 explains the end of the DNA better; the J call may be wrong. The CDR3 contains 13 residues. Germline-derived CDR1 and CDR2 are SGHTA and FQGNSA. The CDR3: CASSLGQFYEQFF. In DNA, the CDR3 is TGTGCCAGCAGCTTAGGCCAGTTCTACGAGCAGTTCTTC.

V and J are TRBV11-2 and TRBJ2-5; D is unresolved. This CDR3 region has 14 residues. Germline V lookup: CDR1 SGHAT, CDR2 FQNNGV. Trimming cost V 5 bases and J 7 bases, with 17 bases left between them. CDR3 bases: TGTGCCAGCAGCCCCGCAACCTCCCCCCGGACCCAGTACTTC. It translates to CASSPATSPRTQYF.

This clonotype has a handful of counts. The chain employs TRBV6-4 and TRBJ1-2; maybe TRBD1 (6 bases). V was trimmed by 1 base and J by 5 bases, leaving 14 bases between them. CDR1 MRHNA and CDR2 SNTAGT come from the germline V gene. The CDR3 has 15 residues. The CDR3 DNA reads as TGTGCCAGCAGTGACTTTGACAGGAGACGATATGGCTACACCTTC. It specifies CASSDFDRRRYGYTF.

The CDR3 DNA is TGTGCCAGCAGTTTACGGGGGGCCCCCGAGCAGTACTTC. It translates to CASSLRGAPEQYF. The J gene is TRBJ2-7, the V gene TRBV12-3 or TRBV12-4, with D perhaps matching TRBD2 (7 bases). Trimming cost V 2 bases and J 6 bases, with 11 bases left between them. This CDR3 has 13 amino acids.

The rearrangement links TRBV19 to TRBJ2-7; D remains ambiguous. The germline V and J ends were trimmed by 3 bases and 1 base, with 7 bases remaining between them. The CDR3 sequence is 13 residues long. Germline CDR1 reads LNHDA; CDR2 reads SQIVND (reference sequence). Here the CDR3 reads CASSMTRSYEQYF. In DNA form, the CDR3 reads TGTGCCAGTAGTATGACCAGGTCCTACGAGCAGTACTTC.

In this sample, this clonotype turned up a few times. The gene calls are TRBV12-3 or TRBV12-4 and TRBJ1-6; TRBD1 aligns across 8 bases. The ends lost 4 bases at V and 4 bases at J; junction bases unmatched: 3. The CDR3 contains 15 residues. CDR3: CASSSGQGYNSPLHF. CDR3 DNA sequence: TGTGCCAGCAGTTCCGGACAGGGATATAATTCACCCCTCCACTTT.

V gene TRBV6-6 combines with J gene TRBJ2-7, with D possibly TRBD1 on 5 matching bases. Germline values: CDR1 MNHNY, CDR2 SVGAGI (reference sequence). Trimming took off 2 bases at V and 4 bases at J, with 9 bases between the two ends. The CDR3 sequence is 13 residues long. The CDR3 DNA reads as TGTGCCAGCAGTTACGAGACAGTATACGAGCAGTACTTC. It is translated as CASSYETVYEQYF.

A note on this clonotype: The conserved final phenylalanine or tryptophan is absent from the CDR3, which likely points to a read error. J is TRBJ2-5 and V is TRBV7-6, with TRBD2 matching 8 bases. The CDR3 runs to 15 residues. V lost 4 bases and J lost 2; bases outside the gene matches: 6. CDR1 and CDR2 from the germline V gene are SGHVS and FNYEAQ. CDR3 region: CASSSLSGIQETQYC. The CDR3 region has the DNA TGTGCCAGCAGCTCTCTTAGCGGGATACAAGAGACCCAGTACTGC.

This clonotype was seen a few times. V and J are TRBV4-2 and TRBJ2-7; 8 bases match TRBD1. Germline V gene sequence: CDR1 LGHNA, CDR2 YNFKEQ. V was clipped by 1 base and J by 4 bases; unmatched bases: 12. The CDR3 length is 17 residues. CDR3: CASSQGGQGSRFYEQYF. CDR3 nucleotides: TGTGCCAGCAGCCAAGGCGGACAGGGTTCGAGGTTTTACGAGCAGTACTTC.

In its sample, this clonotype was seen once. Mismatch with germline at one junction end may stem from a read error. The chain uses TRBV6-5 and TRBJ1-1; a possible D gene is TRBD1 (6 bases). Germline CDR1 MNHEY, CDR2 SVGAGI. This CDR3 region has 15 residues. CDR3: CANSLSGVLNTEAFF. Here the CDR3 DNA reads TGTGCCAACAGTCTCTCAGGGGTTTTGAACACTGAAGCTTTCTTT.

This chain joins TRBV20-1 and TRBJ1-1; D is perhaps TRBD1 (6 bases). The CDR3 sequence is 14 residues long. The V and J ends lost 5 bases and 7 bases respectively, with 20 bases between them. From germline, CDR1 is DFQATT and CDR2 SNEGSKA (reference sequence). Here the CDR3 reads CSAPQAGERGEAFF. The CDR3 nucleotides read TGCAGTGCTCCCCAGGCAGGGGAGAGGGGTGAAGCTTTCTTT.

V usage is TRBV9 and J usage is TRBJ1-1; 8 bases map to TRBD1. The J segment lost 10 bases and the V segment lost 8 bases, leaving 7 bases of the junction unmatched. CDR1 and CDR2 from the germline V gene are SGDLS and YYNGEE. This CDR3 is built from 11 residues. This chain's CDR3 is CASGQGLSAFF. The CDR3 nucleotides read TGTGCCAGTGGACAGGGACTGTCAGCTTTCTTT.

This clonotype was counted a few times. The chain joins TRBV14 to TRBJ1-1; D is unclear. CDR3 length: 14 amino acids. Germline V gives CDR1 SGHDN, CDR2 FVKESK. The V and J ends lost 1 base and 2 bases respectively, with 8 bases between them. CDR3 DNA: TGTGCCAGCAGCCAAGTTATGGGAAACACTGAAGCTTTCTTT. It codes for CASSQVMGNTEAFF.

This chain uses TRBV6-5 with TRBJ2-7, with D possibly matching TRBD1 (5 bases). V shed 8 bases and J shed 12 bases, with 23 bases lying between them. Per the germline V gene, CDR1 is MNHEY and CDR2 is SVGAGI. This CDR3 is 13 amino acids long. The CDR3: CASVSAGLGYLYF. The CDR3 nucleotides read TGTGCCAGCGTCAGCGCAGGGTTGGGGTACCTGTACTTC.

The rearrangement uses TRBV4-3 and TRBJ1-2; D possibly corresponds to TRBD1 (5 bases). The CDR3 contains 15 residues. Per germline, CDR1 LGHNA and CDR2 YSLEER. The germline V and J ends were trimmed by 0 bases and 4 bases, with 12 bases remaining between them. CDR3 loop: CASSQDRQGAYGYTF. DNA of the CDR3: TGCGCCAGCAGCCAAGATCGCCAAGGGGCCTATGGCTACACCTTC.

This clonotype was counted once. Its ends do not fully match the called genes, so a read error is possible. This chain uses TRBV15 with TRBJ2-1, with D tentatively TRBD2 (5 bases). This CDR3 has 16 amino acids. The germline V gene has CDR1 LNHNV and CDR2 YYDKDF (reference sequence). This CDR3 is CANSSAMRVGYNEQFF. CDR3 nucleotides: TGTGCCAACAGCAGTGCAATGAGGGTCGGCTACAATGAGCAGTTCTTC.

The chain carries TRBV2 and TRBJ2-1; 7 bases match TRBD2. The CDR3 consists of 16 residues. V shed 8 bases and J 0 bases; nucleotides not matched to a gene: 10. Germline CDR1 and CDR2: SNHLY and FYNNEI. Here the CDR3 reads CASSGLVGSSYNEQFF. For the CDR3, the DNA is TGTGCCAGCTCAGGACTAGTGGGGAGCTCCTACAATGAGCAGTTCTTC.

For the CDR3, the DNA is TGTGCCAGCAGCCTCCTCCGGACAGGAAGTAACTATGGCTACACCTTC. This gives the protein CASSLLRTGSNYGYTF. The chain links TRBV6-1 to TRBJ1-2; 7 nucleotides line up with TRBD1. J was trimmed by 1 base and V by 6 bases; bases with no gene match: 11. CDR3 length: 16 amino acids. CDR1 is MNHNS, CDR2 SASEGT, per germline.

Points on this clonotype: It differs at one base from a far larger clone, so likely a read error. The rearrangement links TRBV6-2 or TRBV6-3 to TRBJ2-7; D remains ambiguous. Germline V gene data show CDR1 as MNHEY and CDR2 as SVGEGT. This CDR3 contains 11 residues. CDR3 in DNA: TGTGCCAGCAGTTACTCCTACGAGCATTACTTC. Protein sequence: CASSYSYEHYF.

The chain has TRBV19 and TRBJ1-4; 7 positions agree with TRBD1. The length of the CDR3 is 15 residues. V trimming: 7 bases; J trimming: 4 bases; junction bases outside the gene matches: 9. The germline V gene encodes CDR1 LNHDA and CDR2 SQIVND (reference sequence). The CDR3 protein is CASINTGAINEKLFF. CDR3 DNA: TGTGCCAGTATCAATACAGGGGCTATTAATGAAAAACTGTTTTTT.

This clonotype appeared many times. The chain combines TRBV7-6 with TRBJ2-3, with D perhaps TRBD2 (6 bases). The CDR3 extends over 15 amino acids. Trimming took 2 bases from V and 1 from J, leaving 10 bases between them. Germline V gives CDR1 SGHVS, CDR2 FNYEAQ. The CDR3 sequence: CASSLPGGGTDTQYF. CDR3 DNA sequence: TGTGCCAGCAGCTTACCCGGCGGGGGCACAGATACGCAGTATTTT.

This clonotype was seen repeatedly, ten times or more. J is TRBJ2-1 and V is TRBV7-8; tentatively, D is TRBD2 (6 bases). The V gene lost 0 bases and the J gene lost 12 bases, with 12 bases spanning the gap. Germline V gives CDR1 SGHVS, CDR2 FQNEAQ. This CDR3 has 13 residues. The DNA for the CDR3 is TGTGCCAGCAGCTTAGCGGAGGGACGTGGGCAGTTCTTC. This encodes CASSLAEGRGQFF.

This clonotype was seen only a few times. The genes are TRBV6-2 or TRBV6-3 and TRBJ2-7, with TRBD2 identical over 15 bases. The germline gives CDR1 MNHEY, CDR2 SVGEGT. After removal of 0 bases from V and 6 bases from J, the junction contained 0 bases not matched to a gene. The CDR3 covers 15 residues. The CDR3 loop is CASSYSGLAGGEQYF. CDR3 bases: TGTGCCAGCAGTTACTCGGGACTAGCGGGGGGCGAGCAGTACTTC.

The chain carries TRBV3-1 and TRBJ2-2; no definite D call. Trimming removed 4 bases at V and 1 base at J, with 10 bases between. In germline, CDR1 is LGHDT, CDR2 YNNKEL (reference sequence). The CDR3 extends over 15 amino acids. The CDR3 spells CASSPIRQNTGELFF. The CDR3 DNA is TGTGCCAGCAGCCCCATACGACAGAACACCGGGGAGCTGTTTTTT.

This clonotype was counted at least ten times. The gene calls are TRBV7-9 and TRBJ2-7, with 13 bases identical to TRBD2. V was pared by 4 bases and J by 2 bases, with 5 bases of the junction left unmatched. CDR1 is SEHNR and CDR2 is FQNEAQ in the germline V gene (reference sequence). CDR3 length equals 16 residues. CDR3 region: CASSSGLAGATYEQYF. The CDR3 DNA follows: TGTGCCAGCAGCTCCGGACTAGCGGGGGCTACCTACGAGCAGTACTTC.

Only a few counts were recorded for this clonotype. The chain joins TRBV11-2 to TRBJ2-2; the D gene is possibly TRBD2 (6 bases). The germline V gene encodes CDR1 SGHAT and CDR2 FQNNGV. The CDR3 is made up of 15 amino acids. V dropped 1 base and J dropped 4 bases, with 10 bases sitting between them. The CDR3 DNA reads TGTGCCAGCAGCTTAGGACGGAGGGGCACCGGGGAGCTGTTTTTT. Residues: CASSLGRRGTGELFF.

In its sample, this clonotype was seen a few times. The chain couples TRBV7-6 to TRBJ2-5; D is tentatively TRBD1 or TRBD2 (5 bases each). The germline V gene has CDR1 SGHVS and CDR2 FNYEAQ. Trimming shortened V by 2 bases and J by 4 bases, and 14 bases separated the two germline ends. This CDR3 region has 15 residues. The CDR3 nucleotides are TGTGCCAGCAGCTTATTTAATGAGGGGAGAGAGACCCAGTACTTC. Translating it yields CASSLFNEGRETQYF.

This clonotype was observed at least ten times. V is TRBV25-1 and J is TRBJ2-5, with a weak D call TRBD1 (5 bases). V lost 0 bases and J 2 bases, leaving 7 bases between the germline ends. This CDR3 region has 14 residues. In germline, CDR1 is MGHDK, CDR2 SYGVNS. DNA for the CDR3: TGTGCCAGCAGTGAATATAAGGGGCAAGAGACCCAGTACTTC. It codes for CASSEYKGQETQYF.

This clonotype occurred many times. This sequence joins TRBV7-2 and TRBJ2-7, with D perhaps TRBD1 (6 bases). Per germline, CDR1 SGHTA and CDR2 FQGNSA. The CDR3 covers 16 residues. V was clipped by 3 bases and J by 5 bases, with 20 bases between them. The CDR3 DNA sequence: TGTGCCAGCAGCTTCCCCCGGAGCAGGGGTTCTGACGAGCAGTACTTC. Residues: CASSFPRSRGSDEQYF.

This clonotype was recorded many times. The CDR3 sequence is CASSLGTGTGNSPLHF. Here the CDR3 DNA reads TGTGCCAGCAGCTTAGGTACCGGGACAGGGAATTCACCCCTCCACTTT. The chain has TRBV7-2 and TRBJ1-6; 9 positions match TRBD1. Germline V CDR1 and CDR2: SGHTA, FQGNSA. The CDR3 runs to 16 residues. V lost 1 base, J lost 7 bases, and 5 bases stayed unmatched.

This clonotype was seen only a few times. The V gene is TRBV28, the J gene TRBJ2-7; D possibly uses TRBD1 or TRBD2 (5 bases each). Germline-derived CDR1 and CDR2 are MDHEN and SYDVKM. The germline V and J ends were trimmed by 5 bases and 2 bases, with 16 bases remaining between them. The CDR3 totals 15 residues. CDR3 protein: CASSPDRGLPYEQYF. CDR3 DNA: TGTGCCAGCAGTCCTGACAGAGGGCTCCCCTACGAGCAGTACTTC.